The TCR beta chain under discussion was sequenced for a study of shared clonotypes between healthy human individuals. Cells designated naive CD8 were CD45RO-negative and were positively selected for CCR7, with terminally differentiated effector memory CD45RA+ cells excluded. Only Caucasian adults living in Nashville, Tennessee served as donors. Clones were read by immunoSEQ multiplex PCR, and TCRdb kept only the in-frame ones, dropping some. Of about 2 million clones listed, approximately 95% are singletons. The CDR3 is 14 amino acids. V was clipped by 3 bases and J by 5 bases; unmatched bases: 5. Looked up from germline, CDR1 is SGDLS and CDR2 is YYNGEE.

The clonotype originates from a man younger than 35 in good health. The chain couples TRBV9 to TRBJ2-4; TRBD1 matches 7 bases. The sample taken for sequencing was naive CD8+ T cells sorted from blood. DNA for the CDR3: TGTGCCAGCAGCGAGGGGGACAGACAAAACATTCAGTACTTC. This translates into CASSEGDRQNIQYF.